The next 25 T cell receptor beta chains were all read from a single sample in a study of molecular identifiers for immune sequencing clone quantification. TCRdb passed the PCR reads through MiXCR, listing each CDR3 protein once. This sample has approximately 550,000 distinct CDR3 sequences, with 20% to 25% found just once. Source material: naive CD8+ T cells from blood, with Jurkat cell RNA spiked in. As to subset: FACS-sorted CD8+CD4-CCR7+CD45RA+ naive T cells. These receptors originate from a human donor in good health. Some libraries in this study had Jurkat cell RNA spiked in.

A remark on this clonotype: A clone one base away is much larger, so this may be a read error. This rearrangement joins TRBV7-9 to TRBJ2-7; D possibly uses TRBD1 or TRBD2 (5 bases each). Germline CDR1 and CDR2: SEHNR and FQNEAQ (reference sequence). The CDR3 runs 14 residues. Trimming left V 5 bases short and J 7 bases short, with 18 bases between. The chain's CDR3 is CASSLGDGAGEQYF. The DNA for the CDR3 is TGTGCCAGCAGCCTGGGGGATGGGGCAGGAGAGCAGTACTTC. The whole variable domain, remainder taken from reference TRBV7-9 and TRBJ2-7, is DTGVSQNPRHKITKRGQNVTFRCDPISEHNRLYWYRQTLGQGPEFLTYFQNEAQLEKSRLLSDRFSAERPKGSFSTLEIQRTEQGDSAMYLCASSLGDGAGEQYFGPGTRLTVT.

This clonotype was detected ten times or more. The rearrangement joins TRBV29-1 to TRBJ2-7; no reliable D call. Germline CDR1 reads SQVTM; CDR2 reads ANQGSEA. This CDR3 is 12 amino acids long. The V gene lost 0 bases and the J gene lost 5 bases, with 8 bases spanning the gap. This chain's CDR3 is CSVEDYFDEQYF. Here the CDR3 DNA reads TGCAGCGTTGAAGACTATTTCGACGAGCAGTACTTC.

This chain uses TRBV5-4 with TRBJ1-2, with 7 nucleotides matching TRBD1. The germline V gene has CDR1 SGHNT and CDR2 YYREEE (reference sequence). The J segment lost 8 bases and the V segment lost 4 bases, leaving 5 bases of the junction unmatched. The CDR3 is 12 amino acids. In DNA, the CDR3 is TGTGCCAGCAGCGGTGACAGGGCCGGCTACACCTTC. It translates to CASSGDRAGYTF.

This clonotype has just a few counts. The chain has TRBV9 and TRBJ2-3; 13 bases agree with TRBD2. The V gene end was trimmed by 0 bases and the J gene end by 4 bases; junction bases not matched to a gene: 11. Germline lookup yields CDR1 SGDLS and CDR2 YYNGEE. This CDR3 comprises 19 residues. This CDR3 is CASSVVGRTSGSPADTQYF. The CDR3 region has the DNA TGTGCCAGCAGCGTAGTTGGTCGGACTAGCGGGAGTCCCGCAGATACGCAGTATTTT. Filled out from reference TRBV9 and TRBJ2-3, the complete variable domain reads DSGVTQTPKHLITATGQRVTLRCSPRSGDLSVYWYQQSLDQGLQFLIQYYNGEERAKGNILERFSAQQFPDLHSELNLSSLELGDSALYFCASSVVGRTSGSPADTQYFGPGTRLTVL.

This clonotype was picked up many times. This chain uses TRBV5-6 with TRBJ1-1; D perhaps matches TRBD1 (5 bases). V was clipped by 7 bases and J by 4 bases, with 14 bases between them. The CDR3 runs to 13 residues. In germline, CDR1 is SGHDT, CDR2 YYEEEE. The CDR3 DNA reads as TGTGCCAGCCGCGGCAGGGATACCACTGAAGCTTTCTTT. Amino acid sequence: CASRGRDTTEAFF.

This clonotype was recorded at least ten times. DNA for the CDR3: TGCGCCAGCAGCCAAGATCCAGGGGTGGACGAGCAGTACTTC. Its translation is CASSQDPGVDEQYF. The gene calls are TRBV4-1 and TRBJ2-7; a possible D gene is TRBD1 (6 bases). Germline V gene data show CDR1 as MGHRA and CDR2 as YSYEKL. Trimming removed 0 bases from V and 5 bases from J, with 11 bases in between. The CDR3 contains 14 residues.

In its sample, this clonotype was seen a few times. A read error may explain this, as a much larger clone is one base away. The chain links TRBV28 to TRBJ2-7; D may match TRBD1 or TRBD2 (5 bases each). V was pared by 8 bases and J by 4 bases, with 12 bases between. Germline CDR1 MDHEN, CDR2 SYDVKM. This CDR3 comprises 12 residues. Here the CDR3 DNA reads TGTGCCAGCTGGGGGATTGGATACGAGCAGTACTTC. It is translated as CASWGIGYEQYF.

This clonotype was recorded a few times. V is TRBV9 and J is TRBJ2-2; D is perhaps TRBD1 (6 bases). The CDR3 consists of 16 residues. Germline-derived CDR1 and CDR2 are SGDLS and YYNGEE. Trimming pared 4 bases from V and 2 bases from J, leaving 15 bases between. CDR3 nucleotide sequence: TGTGCCAGCAGCATGTGGGGGACACACAACACCGGGGAGCTGTTTTTT. Amino acids: CASSMWGTHNTGELFF.

This clonotype was recorded only once. At one end, the junction sequence differs from germline, possibly due to a read error. V and J are TRBV7-3 and TRBJ2-1; 8 nucleotides agree with TRBD2. Germline lookup yields CDR1 SGHTA and CDR2 FQGTGA. The CDR3 has 17 amino acids. Here the CDR3 DNA reads TGTGCCAGCAGCTTACACCACGGCACTAGCGGATACAATGCGCAGTTCTTC. Its protein is CASSLHHGTSGYNAQFF. Drawing the rest from reference TRBV7-3 and TRBJ2-1, the complete variable domain is GAGVSQTPSNKVTEKGKYVELRCDPISGHTALYWYRQSLGQGPEFLIYFQGTGAADDSGLPNDRFFAVRPEGSVSTLKIQRTERGDSAVYLCASSLHHGTSGYNAQFFGPGTRLTVL.

The genes are TRBV29-1 and TRBJ1-2, with D maybe TRBD1 (6 bases). V shed 4 bases and J shed 0 bases, with 18 bases lying between them. The CDR3 totals 16 residues. CDR1 SQVTM and CDR2 ANQGSEA come from the germline V gene. The chain's CDR3 is CSVVQGRGPSNYGYTF. The CDR3 DNA reads TGCAGCGTTGTGCAGGGCCGGGGGCCCTCTAACTATGGCTACACCTTC. Supplemented by reference TRBV29-1 and TRBJ1-2, the full variable domain reads SAVISQKPSRDICQRGTSLTIQCQVDSQVTMMFWYRQQPGQSLTLIATANQGSEATYESGFVIDKFPISRPNLTFSTLTVSNMSPEDSSIYLCSVVQGRGPSNYGYTFGSGTRLTVV.

The CDR3 spells CASSYLRLRASTDTQYF. The CDR3 DNA sequence: TGTGCCAGCAGTTACTTACGGCTTCGGGCCAGCACAGATACGCAGTATTTT. V and J are TRBV6-2 or TRBV6-3 and TRBJ2-3; D is uncertain. In germline, CDR1 is MNHEY, CDR2 SVGEGT. V was pared by 1 base and J by 0 bases, with 14 bases between. The CDR3 sequence is 17 residues long.

J is TRBJ2-2 and V is TRBV6-2 or TRBV6-3, with D perhaps TRBD1 or TRBD2 (5 bases each). Germline-derived CDR1 and CDR2 are MNHEY and SVGEGT. Trimming left V 5 bases short and J 6 bases short, with 13 bases between. CDR3 size: 14 residues. This CDR3 reads CASSNGLGAGELFF. The DNA for the CDR3 is TGTGCCAGCAGTAACGGGTTGGGGGCCGGGGAGCTGTTTTTT.

The rearrangement links TRBV28 to TRBJ1-5; unclear D gene. Trimming pared 6 bases from V and 4 bases from J, leaving 4 bases between. This CDR3 has 11 amino acids. Per the germline V gene, CDR1 is MDHEN and CDR2 is SYDVKM. Written as DNA, the CDR3 is TGTGCCAGCAGCTATAATCAGCCCCAGCATTTT. Translation gives CASSYNQPQHF. The full variable domain, rest sourced from reference TRBV28 and TRBJ1-5, is DVKVTQSSRYLVKRTGEKVFLECVQDMDHENMFWYRQDPGLGLRLIYFSYDVKMKEKGDIPEGYSVSREKKERFSLILESASTNQTSMYLCASSYNQPQHFGDGTRLSIL.

This clonotype was seen at least ten times. This sequence joins TRBV6-1 and TRBJ1-1; weak D call: TRBD1 (6 bases). The CDR3 sequence is 13 residues long. V lost 8 bases, J lost 3 bases, and 13 bases lay in between. Germline assignment: CDR1 MNHNS and CDR2 SASEGT. As DNA, the CDR3 is TGTGCCAGCCCAAGTCAGGGGCACACTGAAGCTTTCTTT. This encodes CASPSQGHTEAFF.

This clonotype was counted ten times or more. V and J are TRBV7-9 and TRBJ2-1; D unresolved. V was clipped by 2 bases and J by 8 bases, with 7 bases between them. The CDR3 sequence is 12 residues long. CDR1 is SEHNR and CDR2 is FQNEAQ in the germline V gene (reference sequence). The CDR3 reads CASSLSKDEQFF. The CDR3 DNA sequence: TGTGCCAGCAGCTTATCAAAAGATGAGCAGTTCTTC.

This clonotype was seen a handful of times. CDR3 amino acids: CSVPWTGEGYTF. Here the CDR3 DNA reads TGCAGCGTCCCCTGGACAGGGGAAGGCTACACCTTC. The rearrangement links TRBV29-1 to TRBJ1-2, with 9 bases matching TRBD1. Trimming took 6 bases from V and 8 from J; bases not matched to a gene: 7. CDR3 length equals 12 residues. Germline values: CDR1 SQVTM, CDR2 ANQGSEA.

The V and J genes are TRBV19 and TRBJ1-5, with D possibly matching TRBD1 (5 bases). CDR1 is LNHDA, CDR2 SQIVND, per germline (reference sequence). Trimming removed 3 bases at V and 7 bases at J, with 13 bases between. This CDR3 contains 14 residues. The CDR3 DNA reads as TGTGCCAGTAGTATGTTCCAGGGCGGACAGCCCCAGCATTTT. It codes for CASSMFQGGQPQHF.

The J gene is TRBJ1-2, the V gene TRBV28, with TRBD1 identical over 7 bases. Germline V gene lookup returns CDR1 MDHEN and CDR2 SYDVKM. J was trimmed by 10 bases and V by 11 bases; bases with no gene match: 10. The CDR3 runs 11 residues. CDR3 sequence (DNA): TGTGCCTTATCGCAGGGGGAGAACTACACCTTC. Protein: CALSQGENYTF.

This clonotype was seen only a few times. The chain combines TRBV7-3 with TRBJ2-3; the D is unclear. V was pared by 2 bases and J by 0 bases, with 9 bases between. From germline, CDR1 is SGHTA and CDR2 FQGTGA. The CDR3 spans 15 residues. The CDR3: CASSLFGESTDTQYF. CDR3 nucleotide sequence: TGTGCCAGCAGCTTATTTGGCGAAAGCACAGATACGCAGTATTTT.

This clonotype was detected ten times or more. The J gene is TRBJ1-5, the V gene TRBV7-9; a possible D gene is TRBD1 (5 bases). The CDR3 has 16 amino acids. Germline CDR1 reads SEHNR; CDR2 reads FQNEAQ (reference sequence). V lost 1 base to trimming and J lost 0 bases, with 10 bases between them. The DNA for the CDR3 is TGTGCCAGCAGCTTAGTGACAGTAAATAGCAATCAGCCCCAGCATTTT. Amino acid sequence: CASSLVTVNSNQPQHF.

The chain links TRBV4-3 to TRBJ2-1; tentatively, D is TRBD2 (6 bases). The CDR3 sequence is 15 residues long. V was cut by 6 bases and J by 2 bases, with 14 bases left in between. From germline, CDR1 is LGHNA and CDR2 YSLEER. This CDR3 is CASSLERATYNEQFF. CDR3 in DNA: TGCGCCAGCAGTTTGGAGCGGGCCACCTACAATGAGCAGTTCTTC.

The table lists this clonotype with many counts. J is TRBJ2-3 and V is TRBV4-3; either TRBD1 or TRBD2 may fit D (5 bases each). The V gene's germline CDR1 is LGHNA and CDR2 YSLEER. The CDR3 spans 14 residues. Trimming took off 2 bases at V and 5 bases at J, with 11 bases between the two ends. The CDR3 spells CASSQSRGRDTQYF. CDR3 in DNA: TGCGCCAGCAGCCAATCACGGGGCCGAGATACGCAGTATTTT.

The gene calls are TRBV6-2 or TRBV6-3 and TRBJ2-7, with 7 nucleotides matching TRBD2. Germline trimming cut 3 bases from V and 0 bases from J; bases unmatched to any gene: 11. Germline V gene lookup returns CDR1 MNHEY and CDR2 SVGEGT. The CDR3 length is 17 residues. The CDR3 region is CASSYSPRGLISYEQYF. The CDR3 DNA follows: TGTGCCAGCAGTTATTCCCCCCGGGGACTAATCTCCTACGAGCAGTACTTC.

Notes on this clonotype: A read error is possible here, since a much larger clone lies one base away. The V gene is TRBV28, the J gene TRBJ2-3, with D maybe TRBD1 (5 bases). In germline, CDR1 is MDHEN, CDR2 SYDVKM. CDR3 length equals 16 residues. CDR3 sequence reads: CASSFSQGAMADAQYF. In nucleotides, the CDR3 is TGTGCCAGCAGTTTCTCCCAGGGTGCAATGGCAGATGCGCAGTATTTT.

The chain recombines TRBV6-2 or TRBV6-3 with TRBJ2-2, with a tentative D call TRBD1 (6 bases). Germline V gene lookup returns CDR1 MNHEY and CDR2 SVGEGT. The CDR3 loop spans 19 amino acids. The V and J ends lost 2 bases and 5 bases respectively, with 24 bases between them. CDR3 DNA: TGTGCCAGCAGTTACACATCCCGGGACACCCAAGCGGAGACCGGGGAGCTGTTTTTT. Translating gives CASSYTSRDTQAETGELFF.